Listed here is a single TCR beta chain. The antigen is not known. Other nucleotide sequences from this sample produce the same CDR3. The data derive from a study of cytomegalovirus exposure and HLA in healthy donors. Findings and limits, study-wide: Using the classifier, cytomegalovirus status was reportedly diagnosed with high specificity and sensitivity. Sequencing depth roughly uniform across donors was assumed in presence/absence analyses. In a later analysis, DRB1 alleles had the most associated TCRs; HLA-C alleles the fewest.

The PCR had 60 Vbeta and 13 Jbeta primers. Assay used: immunoSEQ multiplex PCR; TCRdb lists only in-frame clones, some missing. The table records fewer than 300,000 clones, about 80% of them present only once. These donors, healthy bone marrow donors, were studied. The CDR3 totals 14 residues. Germline CDR1 KGHSH, CDR2 LQKENI. V was trimmed by 2 bases and J by 4 bases, leaving 11 bases between them. The sample was PBMCs. This TCR was sampled from a girl under 10 years old in good health and CMV-seronegative. The chain joins TRBV18 to TRBJ1-1; a weak D match, TRBD1 (5 bases). The CDR3 spells CASSPRGGGTEAFF. CDR3 nucleotides: TGTGCCAGCTCACCAAGGGGAGGTGGCACTGAAGCTTTCTTT.